The text below deals with one T cell receptor (beta chain). The antigen is undetermined. The sample belongs to a study of T cell repertoires in ileal Crohn's disease. Broader study findings: Mucosal expansions were suggested to be mainly CD8 T cells. Active smokers at surgery had more clonal expansions than non-smokers.

Time point specified: proximal margin of the surgical specimen (macroscopically non-inflamed). Patients were adults with ileal or ileocolonic Crohn's disease needing resection. This CDR3 contains 14 residues. The germline V gene has CDR1 SQVTM and CDR2 ANQGSEA. Germline trimming cut 4 bases from V and 5 bases from J; bases unmatched to any gene: 8. Here immunoSEQ multiplex PCR was the method, and the copy in TCRdb shows in-frame clones only, minus some. The sample shows about 6,000 clones, approximately 78% of them seen only once. The sample comprised ileal tissue. The sequence was collected from an adult with Crohn's disease. The chain uses TRBV29-1 and TRBJ1-5; TRBD1 aligns across 7 bases. In DNA, the CDR3 is TGCAGCGTTGTGGAGACAGGGAGCTATCAGCCCCAGCATTTT. Its translation is CSVVETGSYQPQHF.